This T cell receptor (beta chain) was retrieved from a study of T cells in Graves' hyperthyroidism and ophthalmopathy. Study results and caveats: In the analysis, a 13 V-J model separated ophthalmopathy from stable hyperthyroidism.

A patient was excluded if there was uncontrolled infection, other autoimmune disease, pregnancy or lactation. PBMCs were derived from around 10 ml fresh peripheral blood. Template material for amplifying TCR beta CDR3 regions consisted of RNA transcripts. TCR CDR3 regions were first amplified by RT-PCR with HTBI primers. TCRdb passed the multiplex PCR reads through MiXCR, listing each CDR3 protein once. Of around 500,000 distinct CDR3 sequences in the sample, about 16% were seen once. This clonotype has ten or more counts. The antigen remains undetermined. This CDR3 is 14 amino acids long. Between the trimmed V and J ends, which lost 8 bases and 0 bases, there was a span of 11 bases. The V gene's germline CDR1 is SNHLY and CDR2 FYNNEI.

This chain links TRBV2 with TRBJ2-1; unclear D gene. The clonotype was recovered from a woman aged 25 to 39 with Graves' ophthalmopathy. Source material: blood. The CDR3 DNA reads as TGTGCCAGCCCTACCCGGGCCTCCTACAATGAGCAGTTCTTC. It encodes CASPTRASYNEQFF. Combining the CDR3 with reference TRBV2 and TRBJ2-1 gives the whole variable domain EPEVTQTPSHQVTQMGQEVILRCVPISNHLYFYWYRQILGQKVEFLVSFYNNEISEKSEIFDDQFSVERPDGSNFTLKIRSTKLEDSAMYFCASPTRASYNEQFFGPGTRLTVL.